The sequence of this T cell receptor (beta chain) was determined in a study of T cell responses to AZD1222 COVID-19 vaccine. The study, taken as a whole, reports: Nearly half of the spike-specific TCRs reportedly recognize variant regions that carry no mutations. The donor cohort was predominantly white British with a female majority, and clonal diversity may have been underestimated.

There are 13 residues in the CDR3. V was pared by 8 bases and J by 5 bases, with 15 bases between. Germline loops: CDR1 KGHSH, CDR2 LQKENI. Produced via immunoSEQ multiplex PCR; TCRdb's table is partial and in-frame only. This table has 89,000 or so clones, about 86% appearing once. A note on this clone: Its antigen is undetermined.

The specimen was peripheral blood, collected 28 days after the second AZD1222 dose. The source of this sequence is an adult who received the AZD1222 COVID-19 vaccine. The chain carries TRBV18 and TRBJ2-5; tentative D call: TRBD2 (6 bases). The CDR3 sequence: CASPRGTGETQYF. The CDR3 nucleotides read TGTGCCAGCCCCCGGGGGACGGGGGAGACCCAGTACTTC.